This TCR beta chain was sequenced during a study of blood T cell repertoires in COVID-19. Study-wide context: Specimens from acute and convalescent COVID-19 originated in the United States, Italy and Spain. From T cells, B-cell-depleted T cells, or PBMCs came the material, which was cDNA or gDNA.

In its sample, this clone was seen once. This CDR3 has 13 residues. V was pared by 0 bases and J by 6 bases, with 8 bases between. Authors' data handling: Amplification with reference gene primers provided the estimates of nucleated cell counts. The table came from immunoSEQ multiplex PCR; TCRdb's copy has only in-frame clones and leaves some out. V and J calls plus clone size are reproduced from that table; the DNA served to infer D and trimming. Of about 89,000 clones listed, approximately 79% are singletons. The material sequenced was peripheral blood. This sequence originates from an elderly woman with acute or convalescent COVID-19. This chain uses TRBV12-3 or TRBV12-4 with TRBJ1-2, with a weak D call TRBD1 (6 bases). The CDR3: CASSLAGADGYTF. CDR3 sequence (DNA): TGTGCCAGCAGTTTAGCGGGGGCTGATGGCTACACCTTC.